This record covers a single TCR beta chain. The entry originates in a study of blood T cell repertoires in COVID-19. On the study more broadly: T cells, B-cell-depleted T cells, or PBMCs provided the cDNA or gDNA that served as material.

Original processing notes: Amplification of reference gene primers provided the estimated nucleated cell counts. The method was immunoSEQ multiplex PCR; TCRdb's version includes in-frame clones alone and lacks a portion of them. Clonal size and the V and J genes are those of that table, whereas D and trimming came from the DNA. The table has about 250,000 clones, around 91% seen once; the top ten hold around 2.3%. The source of this sequence is a woman aged 60-70 years with COVID-19, enrolled during active disease. The sequenced sample was peripheral blood.

The CDR3 spells CASSQYRGGEGTEAFF. The CDR3, as DNA: TGCGCCAGCAGCCAATACAGAGGGGGCGAAGGCACTGAAGCTTTCTTT. This chain joins TRBV4-1 and TRBJ1-1; the match to TRBD1 covers 7 bases. There are 16 residues in the CDR3. Germline V gene lookup returns CDR1 MGHRA and CDR2 YSYEKL. Trimming at V came to 2 bases and at J to 4 bases, leaving 10 bases not matched to a gene.